This TCR beta chain appears in the sequencing data of a study of cytomegalovirus exposure and HLA in healthy donors. Germline CDR1 is MNHNY and CDR2 is SVGAGI (reference sequence). The CDR3 loop spans 14 amino acids. V was cut by 2 bases and J by 7 bases, with 12 bases left in between. PCR used 60 Vbeta primers and 13 Jbeta primers. Produced via immunoSEQ multiplex PCR; TCRdb's table is partial and in-frame only. Counted here are approximately 120,000 clones, approximately 87% occurring once; the ten biggest clones make up approximately 20%. This TCR was sampled from a man between 18 and 35 years old in good health and CMV-seropositive. Sequencing was performed on PBMCs. This chain connects TRBV6-6 to TRBJ1-5, with unresolved D. CDR3 DNA: TGTGCCAGCAGTTACAATTCGTTCGGGCAGCCCCAGCATTTT. Residues: CASSYNSFGQPQHF.